Shown below are 12 T cell receptor beta chains from a single sample sequenced in a study of blood T cell repertoires in COVID-19 (dated by TCRdb to 2018 to 2021). Libraries were prepared through the immunoSEQ multiplex PCR assay. Drawn from immuneACCESS, this table holds only the in-frame rearrangements with V and J called that TCRdb kept. Clones are partly lost; checked studies trace under half to an unresolved V gene and leave the rest unexplained. The sample table shows over 200,000 clones, and approximately 90% are seen once. 0.75% to 1% of the sample lies in the top ten. The sample comprised peripheral blood. The receptors come from a man in his fifties or sixties with COVID-19, enrolled during active disease.

The V gene is TRBV28, the J gene TRBJ2-1; 7 bases line up with TRBD1. The V gene end was trimmed by 7 bases and the J gene end by 5 bases; junction bases not matched to a gene: 2. This CDR3 spans 12 amino acids. Germline assignment: CDR1 MDHEN and CDR2 SYDVKM. CDR3 coding DNA: TGTGCCAGCACCGACAGGGACAATGAGCAGTTCTTC. This encodes CASTDRDNEQFF. The complete variable domain, with remaining parts taken from reference TRBV28 and TRBJ2-1, reads DVKVTQSSRYLVKRTGEKVFLECVQDMDHENMFWYRQDPGLGLRLIYFSYDVKMKEKGDIPEGYSVSREKKERFSLILESASTNQTSMYLCASTDRDNEQFFGPGTRLTVL.

V and J are TRBV24-1 and TRBJ2-7; 7 positions match TRBD1. The CDR3 length is 11 residues. Germline-derived CDR1 and CDR2 are KGHDR and SFDVKD. V lost 9 bases, J lost 5 bases, and 3 bases stayed unmatched. DNA of the CDR3: TGTGCCACCGACAGGGAAAACGAGCAGTACTTC. Amino acids: CATDRENEQYF.

J is TRBJ1-3 and V is TRBV7-2; no firm D call. Germline-derived CDR1 and CDR2 are SGHTA and FQGNSA. CDR3 length equals 13 residues. Trimming pared 5 bases from V and 2 bases from J, leaving 7 bases between. Written as DNA, the CDR3 is TGTGCCAGCAGCGAGGTAGCTGGAAACACCATATATTTT. Translated, it gives CASSEVAGNTIYF.

The chain joins TRBV13 to TRBJ2-7; 7 nucleotides line up with TRBD1. Germline V CDR1 and CDR2: PRHDT, FYEKMQ (reference sequence). The V segment lost 5 bases and the J segment 6 bases; nucleotides outside the gene matches: 16. This CDR3 region has 16 residues. CDR3 loop: CASSLGQASRVLEQYF. CDR3 DNA: TGTGCCAGCAGCCTTGGACAGGCTTCCCGGGTCCTCGAGCAGTACTTC.

On this clone itself: At one boundary the junction diverges from the germline segment, which might be a read error. CDR3 loop: CASSLTSGILGVF. As DNA, the CDR3 is TGTGCCAGCAGTTTGACTAGCGGGATATTAGGTGTCTTC. The rearrangement links TRBV12-3 or TRBV12-4 to TRBJ2-1; TRBD2 agrees at 11 bases. The CDR3 is 13 amino acids.

This clone appeared once. This chain joins TRBV29-1 and TRBJ1-2, with D tentatively TRBD1 (6 bases). Between the trimmed V and J ends, which lost 6 bases and 4 bases, there was a span of 12 bases. This CDR3 is 12 amino acids long. CDR1 and CDR2 from the germline V gene are SQVTM and ANQGSEA. CDR3 nucleotide sequence: TGCAGCGTCTCCGGACAGAGCTATGGCTACACCTTC. As protein: CSVSGQSYGYTF.

The J gene is TRBJ1-6, the V gene TRBV3-1 (or the pseudogene TRBV3-2), with 10 positions matching TRBD1. The CDR3 length is 15 residues. The V segment lost 2 bases and the J segment 10 bases; nucleotides outside the gene matches: 5. Germline V gene data show CDR1 as LGHDT and CDR2 as YNNKEL (reference sequence). The CDR3 bases are TGTGCCAGCAGCCAACCGGGACAGGGGAAATCACCCCTCCACTTT. Its translation: CASSQPGQGKSPLHF.

This chain connects TRBV19 to TRBJ2-1; D gene ambiguous. The CDR3 length is 15 residues. Germline CDR1 is LNHDA and CDR2 is SQIVND (reference sequence). Trimming removed 3 bases at V and 7 bases at J, with 16 bases between. The CDR3 DNA is TGTGCCAGTAGTATTTCCCTATTATCTCGGAATGAGCAGTTCTTC. It is translated as CASSISLLSRNEQFF.

The J gene is TRBJ1-2, the V gene TRBV19; D possibly corresponds to TRBD1 (5 bases). CDR3 length: 13 residues. CDR1 is LNHDA, CDR2 SQIVND, per germline (reference sequence). V shed 6 bases and J shed 8 bases, with 16 bases lying between them. For the CDR3, the DNA is TGTGCCAGTAGCTTCAGGGCCATGGGGGGCTACACCTTC. As protein: CASSFRAMGGYTF.

CDR3 DNA sequence: TGTGCCAGCAGCCCCCCCGGGTCTTCCACCGGGGAGCTGTTTTTT. It translates to CASSPPGSSTGELFF. V is TRBV7-9 and J is TRBJ2-2, with no clear D. Trimming pared 5 bases from V and 4 bases from J, leaving 14 bases between. Germline V gives CDR1 SEHNR, CDR2 FQNEAQ (reference sequence). CDR3 size: 15 residues.

The rearrangement uses TRBV19 and TRBJ2-7; possible D gene TRBD1, 5 bases. The CDR3 runs to 15 residues. CDR1 and CDR2 (germline): LNHDA, SQIVND (reference sequence). Trimming left V 4 bases short and J 6 bases short, with 19 bases between. In nucleotides, the CDR3 is TGTGCCAGTAGTAACGGTGGCAGGGCATCGGGCGAGCAGTACTTC. Its protein product is CASSNGGRASGEQYF.

CDR3 DNA: TGCGCCAGCAGCTTTAGCGGGAGGACAAACACAGATACGCAGTATTTT. Protein product: CASSFSGRTNTDTQYF. The chain joins TRBV5-1 to TRBJ2-3; 10 bases match TRBD2. The CDR3 runs to 16 residues. CDR1 and CDR2 from the germline V gene are SGHRS and YFSETQ. The junction had 5 bases not matched to a gene; V was cut back by 2 bases and J by 2 bases.